This TCR beta chain was found in a study of CD8+ T cells in alopecia areata. Study results and caveats: Between patients, shared TCR sequences were less clear than in mice. This was possibly due in part to HLA diversity in the patient population. Scalp sequencing also captures normal skin's resident alphabeta T cells.

With V trimmed by 4 bases and J by 1 base, 2 bases remained unmatched. CDR1 and CDR2 from the germline V gene are MNHEY and SMNVEV (reference sequence). CDR3 size: 15 residues. Sequencing templates came from extracted RNA that was reverse transcribed into cDNA. Sequencing used immunoSEQ multiplex PCR; TCRdb keeps in-frame clones, though not all of them. The sample includes some 150,000 clones, less than 65% seen only once; the top ten take 35% to 40%. As to this clone: The antigen is unknown.

This TCR came from a human donor in good health. The chain couples TRBV27 to TRBJ1-3; 9 bases agree with TRBD1. Sequencing used CD8+ T cells sorted from blood. CDR3 residues: CASSSTGGSGNTIYF. DNA for the CDR3: TGTGCCAGCAGTTCGACAGGGGGATCTGGAAACACCATATATTTT.